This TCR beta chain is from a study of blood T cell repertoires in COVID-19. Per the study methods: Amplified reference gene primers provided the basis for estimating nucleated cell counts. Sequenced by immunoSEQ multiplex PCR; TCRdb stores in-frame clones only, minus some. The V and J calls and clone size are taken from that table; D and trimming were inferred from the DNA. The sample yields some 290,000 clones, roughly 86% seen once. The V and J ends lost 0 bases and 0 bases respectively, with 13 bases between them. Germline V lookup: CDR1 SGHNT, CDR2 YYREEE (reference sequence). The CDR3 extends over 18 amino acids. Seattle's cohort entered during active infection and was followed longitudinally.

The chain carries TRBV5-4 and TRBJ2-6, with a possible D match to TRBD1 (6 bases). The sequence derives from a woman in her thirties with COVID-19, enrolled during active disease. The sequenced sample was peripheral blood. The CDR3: CASSLEPGAPSGANVLTF. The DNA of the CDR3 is TGTGCCAGCAGCTTGGAACCAGGGGCCCCCTCTGGGGCCAACGTCCTGACTTTC.